This T cell receptor (beta chain) stems from a study of blood T cell repertoires in COVID-19. At the level of the study: Both acute and convalescent COVID-19 samples were obtained from the United States, Italy and Spain. T cells, B-cell-depleted T cells, or PBMCs supplied cDNA or gDNA.

The CDR3 spans 15 residues. Germline V lookup: CDR1 KGHDR, CDR2 SFDVKD. V trimming: 6 bases; J trimming: 4 bases; junction bases outside the gene matches: 9. Patients from Seattle were sampled longitudinally, starting during active infection. As originally analysed: Researchers report that nucleated cell counts were estimated from reference gene primer amplification. Only in-frame clones appear in the TCRdb table, and some are missing; sequencing was by immunoSEQ multiplex PCR. V, J and clone size derive from that table, while D and trimming were established from the DNA sequence. This sample has roughly 160,000 clones, with approximately 90% found just once.

The genes are TRBV24-1 and TRBJ2-7; 9 positions agree with TRBD1. The sample consisted of peripheral blood. The sequence was obtained from a woman in her seventies with COVID-19, enrolled during active disease. The CDR3 coding sequence is TGTGCCACCAGTTGGCGGGACAGGGACGTTTACGAGCAGTACTTC. It encodes CATSWRDRDVYEQYF.